This T cell receptor beta chain was captured by sequencing in a study of regulatory T cells in long-lasting Graves disease. Libraries of TCR beta came from iRepertoire HTBI primers plus Arm-PCR of CDR3 regions. Using its own MiXCR run on the multiplex PCR reads, TCRdb lists one record per CDR3 protein. The table shows 300,000 to 450,000 distinct CDR3 sequences, with 15% to 18% occurring only once. Stated time point: newly diagnosed GD, antithyroid drugs for less than 3 months. With RNA extracted from PBMCs as input, the TCR library was made. This clonotype was seen ten or more times. With 6 bases removed from V and 5 bases from J, the gap between germline ends came to 27 bases. The CDR3 is 18 amino acids. Germline CDR1 and CDR2: MNHNS and SASEGT.

The source of this sequence is a female donor with Graves disease. The sequenced sample was peripheral blood mononuclear cells (PBMCs), obtained at new diagnosis, from a patient treated with antithyroid drugs. This chain joins TRBV6-1 and TRBJ2-3; D possibly uses TRBD1 or TRBD2 (7 bases each). CDR3 region: CASSHRLNKGGGIDTQYF. The CDR3 DNA sequence: TGTGCCAGCAGCCACCGGCTAAACAAGGGAGGGGGCATAGATACGCAGTATTTT.